A few counts support the clone carrying this TCR beta chain. Antigen unknown. This specimen belongs to a study of shared clonotypes between healthy human individuals. Trimming removed 3 bases at V and 1 base at J, with 7 bases between. This CDR3 has 13 residues. The germline V gene has CDR1 MDHEN and CDR2 SYDVKM. Naive CD45RA+ and memory CD45RA-negative subsets were split from CD4+ cells. Authors' data handling: ImmunoSEQ sequences covered only the junction and lacked quality scores; filtering therefore differed. The protocol was immunoSEQ multiplex PCR, while the TCRdb copy is restricted to in-frame clones and leaves out a portion. That table furnishes V, J and clone size, whereas the DNA furnished D and trimming. This sample yields around 750,000 clones, of which roughly 70% are seen a single time; about 1.7% belongs to the top ten. Study outcomes and limitations: Incompleteness in sorted-subset sequencing, despite large depth, was shown by rarefaction.

This clonotype was obtained from a woman aged 25 to 39 in good health. The rearrangement uses TRBV28 and TRBJ2-7; the D is unclear. The material sequenced was memory CD4+ T cells sorted from blood. Indicated subset: CD45RA-negative fraction. CDR3 coding DNA: TGTGCCAGCAGTTTTGCGAGTTCCTACGAGCAGTACTTC. This codes for CASSFASSYEQYF.